The sequence of this T cell receptor beta chain was determined in a study of blood T cell repertoires in COVID-19. In the original analysis: Amplified reference gene primers provided the basis for estimating nucleated cell counts. Here immunoSEQ multiplex PCR was the method, and the copy in TCRdb shows in-frame clones only, minus some. V, J and clone size are taken as reported in that table, and D and trimming were inferred from the DNA itself. In the table there are about 290,000 clones, approximately 91% of which are singletons. This clone was counted a few times. This same CDR3 is encoded by further DNA sequences in the sample. Sequencing was carried out using peripheral blood. The clonotype was recovered from a woman aged 40 to 50 who had recovered from COVID-19.

CDR3 sequence: CASSQDVGLYGYTF. CDR3 nucleotides: TGCGCCAGCAGCCAAGATGTGGGACTCTATGGCTACACCTTC. The rearrangement links TRBV4-1 to TRBJ1-2; D is possibly TRBD1 (5 bases). Germline assignment: CDR1 MGHRA and CDR2 YSYEKL. The CDR3 length is 14 residues. Trimming pared 0 bases from V and 4 bases from J, leaving 9 bases between.